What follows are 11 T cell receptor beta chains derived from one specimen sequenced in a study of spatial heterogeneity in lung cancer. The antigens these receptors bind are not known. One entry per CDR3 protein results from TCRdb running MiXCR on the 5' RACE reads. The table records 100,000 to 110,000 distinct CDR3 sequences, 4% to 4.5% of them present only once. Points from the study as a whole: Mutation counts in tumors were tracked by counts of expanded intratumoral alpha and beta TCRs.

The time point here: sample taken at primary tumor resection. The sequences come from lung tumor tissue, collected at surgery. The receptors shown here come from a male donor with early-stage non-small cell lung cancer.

CDR3 sequence (DNA): TGCGCCAGCAGCCCCTCCACAGGGGGCGACGGCTACACCTTC. Protein sequence: CASSPSTGGDGYTF. The chain has TRBV5-1 and TRBJ1-2; 9 nucleotides line up with TRBD1. Germline lookup yields CDR1 SGHRS and CDR2 YFSETQ. The CDR3 contains 14 residues. J lost 8 bases, V lost 4 bases, and 9 bases had no gene match.

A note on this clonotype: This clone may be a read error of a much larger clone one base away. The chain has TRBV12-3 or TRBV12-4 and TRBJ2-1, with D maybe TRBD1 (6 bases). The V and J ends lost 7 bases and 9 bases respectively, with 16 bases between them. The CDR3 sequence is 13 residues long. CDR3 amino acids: CASISDSFVEQFF. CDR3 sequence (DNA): TGTGCCAGCATTTCGGACAGTTTCGTTGAGCAGTTCTTC.

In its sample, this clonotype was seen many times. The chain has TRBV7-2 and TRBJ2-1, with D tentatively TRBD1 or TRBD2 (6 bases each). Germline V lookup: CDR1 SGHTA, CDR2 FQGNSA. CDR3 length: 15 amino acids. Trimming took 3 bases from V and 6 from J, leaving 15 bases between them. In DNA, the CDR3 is TGTGCCAGCAGCTTCTTTAGCGGAGGGGGCAATGAGCAGTTCTTC. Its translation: CASSFFSGGGNEQFF. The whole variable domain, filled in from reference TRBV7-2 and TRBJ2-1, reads GAGVSQSPSNKVTEKGKDVELRCDPISGHTALYWYRQSLGQGLEFLIYFQGNSAPDKSGLPSDRFSAERTGGSVSTLTIQRTQQEDSAVYLCASSFFSGGGNEQFFGPGTRLTVL.

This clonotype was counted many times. CDR3 nucleotide sequence: TGTGCCAGCAGCCCTGGGGCCAGAGAGATTGCGCAGCCCCAGCATTTT. Residues: CASSPGAREIAQPQHF. The V and J genes are TRBV7-9 and TRBJ1-5; D is perhaps TRBD1 (5 bases). Germline CDR1 reads SEHNR; CDR2 reads FQNEAQ (reference sequence). The V gene lost 5 bases and the J gene lost 7 bases, with 21 bases spanning the gap. The CDR3 length is 16 residues.

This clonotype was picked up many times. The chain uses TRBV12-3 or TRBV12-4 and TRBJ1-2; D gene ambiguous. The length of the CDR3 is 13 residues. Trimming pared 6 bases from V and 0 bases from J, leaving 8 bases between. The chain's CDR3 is CASRTDSNYGYTF. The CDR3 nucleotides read TGTGCCAGCAGGACGGACTCTAACTATGGCTACACCTTC.

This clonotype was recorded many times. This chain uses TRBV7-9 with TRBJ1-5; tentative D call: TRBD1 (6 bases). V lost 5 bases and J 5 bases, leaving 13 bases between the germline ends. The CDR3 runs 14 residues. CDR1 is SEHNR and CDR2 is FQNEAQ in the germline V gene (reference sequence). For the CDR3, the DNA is TGTGCCAGCAGCCCGGGACACATCGATCAGCCCCAGCATTTT. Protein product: CASSPGHIDQPQHF.

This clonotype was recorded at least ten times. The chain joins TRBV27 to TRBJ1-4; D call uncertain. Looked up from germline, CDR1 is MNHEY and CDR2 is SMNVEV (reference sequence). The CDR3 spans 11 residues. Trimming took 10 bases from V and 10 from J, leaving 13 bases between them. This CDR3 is CATGFRGKLFF. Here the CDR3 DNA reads TGTGCCACCGGATTTAGAGGAAAACTGTTTTTT.

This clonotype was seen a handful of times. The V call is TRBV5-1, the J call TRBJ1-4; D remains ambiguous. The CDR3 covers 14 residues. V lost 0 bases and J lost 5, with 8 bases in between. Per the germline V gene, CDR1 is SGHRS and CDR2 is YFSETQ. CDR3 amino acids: CASSLESLNEKLFF. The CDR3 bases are TGCGCCAGCAGCTTGGAAAGTCTGAATGAAAAACTGTTTTTT. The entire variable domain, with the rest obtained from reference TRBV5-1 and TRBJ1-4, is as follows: KAGVTQTPRYLIKTRGQQVTLSCSPISGHRSVSWYQQTPGQGLQFLFEYFSETQRNKGNFPGRFSGRQFSNSRSEMNVSTLELGDSALYLCASSLESLNEKLFFGSGTQLSVL.

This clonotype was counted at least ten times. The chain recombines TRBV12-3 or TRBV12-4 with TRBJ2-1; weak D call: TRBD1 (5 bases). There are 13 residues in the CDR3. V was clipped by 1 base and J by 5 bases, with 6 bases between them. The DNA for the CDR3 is TGTGCCAGCAGTTTAGGCAGGGACAATGAGCAGTTCTTC. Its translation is CASSLGRDNEQFF.

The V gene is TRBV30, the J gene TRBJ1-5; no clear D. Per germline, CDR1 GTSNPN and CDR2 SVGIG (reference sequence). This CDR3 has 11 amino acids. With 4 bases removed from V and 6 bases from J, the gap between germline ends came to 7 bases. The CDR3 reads CAWIVGQPQHF. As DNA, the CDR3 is TGTGCCTGGATTGTAGGTCAGCCCCAGCATTTT.

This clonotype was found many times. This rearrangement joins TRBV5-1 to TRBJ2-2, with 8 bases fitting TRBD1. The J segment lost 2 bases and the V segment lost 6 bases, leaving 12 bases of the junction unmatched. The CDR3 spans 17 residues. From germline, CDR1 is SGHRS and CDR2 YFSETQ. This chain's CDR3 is CASTTATGGINTGELFF. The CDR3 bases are TGCGCCAGCACTACCGCTACAGGGGGGATTAACACCGGGGAGCTGTTTTTT.